Below, one T cell receptor beta chain is given with its context. At one boundary the junction diverges from the germline segment, which might be a read error. The CDR3 has 13 residues. CDR1 and CDR2 (germline): LNHNV, YYDKDF (reference sequence). This entry comes from a study of blood T cell repertoires in COVID-19. Overall study: Researchers got acute and convalescent COVID-19 samples from the United States, Italy and Spain.

Per the study methods: Estimates of nucleated cell counts were drawn from the amplification of reference gene primers. Repertoires were generated with immunoSEQ multiplex PCR, while TCRdb's copy carries only in-frame clones and drops some. V and J calls and clone size follow that table, whereas D and trimming were derived from the DNA. The repertoire holds some 20,000 clones, around 91% seen once, with 7.2% in the top ten. The sequenced sample was peripheral blood. This clonotype was obtained from a human donor in a cohort sampled during active COVID-19. The chain uses TRBV15 and TRBJ1-1; 8 bases agree with TRBD1. CDR3 in DNA: TGTGCCACCAGCAGAGGCCCTGGTAGGACAGGGCAATTT. Protein product: CATSRGPGRTGQF. Variable domain in full (rest from reference TRBV15 and TRBJ1-1): DAMVIQNPRYQVTQFGKPVTLSCSQTLNHNVMYWYQQKSSQAPKLLFHYYDKDFNNEADTPDNFQSRRPNTSFCFLDIRSPGLGDTAMYLCATSRGPGRTGQFGQGTRLTVV.